The 17 T cell receptor beta chains presented below share a single source sample, sequenced in a study of cytomegalovirus exposure and HLA in healthy donors. PCR employed 60 Vbeta and 13 Jbeta primers. Libraries were prepared by immunoSEQ multiplex PCR; TCRdb keeps only in-frame clonotypes and omits some of them. Among about 160,000 clones, over 80% were seen once, and the ten largest hold less than 2%. The material sequenced was PBMCs. Every receptor here comes from a young woman in good health and CMV-seronegative.

This chain joins TRBV9 and TRBJ1-1; D is possibly TRBD1 (5 bases). Germline V gives CDR1 SGDLS, CDR2 YYNGEE. Between the trimmed V and J ends, which lost 0 bases and 4 bases, there was a span of 19 bases. The CDR3 consists of 17 residues. The CDR3 spells CASSVGGNEFPSTEAFF. In DNA, the CDR3 is TGTGCCAGCAGCGTAGGGGGCAATGAATTCCCGAGCACTGAAGCTTTCTTT.

The chain recombines TRBV18 with TRBJ1-1; 9 bases line up with TRBD1. J gave up 0 bases and V 2 bases, and 4 bases lay outside the gene matches. Germline-derived CDR1 and CDR2 are KGHSH and LQKENI. The CDR3 is 16 amino acids. CDR3 in amino acids: CASSPTGQGLNTEAFF. CDR3 DNA sequence: TGTGCCAGCTCACCAACGGGACAGGGCTTGAACACTGAAGCTTTCTTT.

This clone was counted between two and nine times. The rearrangement uses TRBV9 and TRBJ1-1, with TRBD1 matching over 7 bases. With V trimmed by 4 bases and J by 1 base, 4 bases remained unmatched. This CDR3 spans 14 amino acids. CDR1 is SGDLS and CDR2 is YYNGEE in the germline V gene. CDR3: CASSLGTANTEAFF. CDR3 nucleotide sequence: TGTGCCAGCAGCCTAGGGACAGCGAACACTGAAGCTTTCTTT.

The CDR3 bases are TGTGCCAGCAGTACGACTAAAGTTCGGGCTGAAGCTTTCTTT. Translated, it gives CASSTTKVRAEAFF. The chain joins TRBV28 to TRBJ1-1; D remains unclear. V lost 5 bases and J 6 bases, leaving 16 bases between the germline ends. The length of the CDR3 is 14 residues. Germline CDR1 reads MDHEN; CDR2 reads SYDVKM.

The chain couples TRBV6-5 to TRBJ2-3; D may be TRBD2 (6 bases). The length of the CDR3 is 14 residues. The germline V gene has CDR1 MNHEY and CDR2 SVGAGI. The ends were cut back, 4 bases at V and 4 bases at J, with 12 bases in the middle. CDR3 loop: CASSSWREADTQYF. The CDR3 DNA sequence: TGTGCCAGCAGTTCTTGGAGGGAAGCAGATACGCAGTATTTT.

The chain is built from TRBV5-1 and TRBJ2-5, with D perhaps TRBD1 (6 bases). V was trimmed by 4 bases and J by 0 bases, leaving 13 bases between them. In germline, CDR1 is SGHRS, CDR2 YFSETQ. This CDR3 region has 15 residues. Written as DNA, the CDR3 is TGCGCCAGCAGCCAAAACACAGGGAACCAAGAGACCCAGTACTTC. It is translated as CASSQNTGNQETQYF. Complete variable domain (other parts from reference TRBV5-1 and TRBJ2-5): KAGVTQTPRYLIKTRGQQVTLSCSPISGHRSVSWYQQTPGQGLQFLFEYFSETQRNKGNFPGRFSGRQFSNSRSEMNVSTLELGDSALYLCASSQNTGNQETQYFGPGTRLLVL.

As to this clone: Compared with germline, one end of the junction differs, possibly owing to a read error. This chain connects TRBV28 to TRBJ2-5, with TRBD1 identical over 7 bases. The CDR3 extends over 16 amino acids. Per germline, CDR1 MDHEN and CDR2 SYDVKM. The CDR3 coding sequence is TGTGCCAGCAGCTCCTTAAGTTGGAAGGGACAGCCACCTCGGCACTTC. It translates to CASSSLSWKGQPPRHF.

The V and J genes are TRBV5-1 and TRBJ2-3; 9 bases align to TRBD2. V dropped 1 base and J dropped 6; count of bases not matched to a gene: 0. Germline values: CDR1 SGHRS, CDR2 YFSETQ. The CDR3 is 13 residues long. The CDR3 sequence: CASSLSGGDTQYF. The CDR3, as DNA: TGCGCCAGCAGCTTGAGCGGGGGGGATACGCAGTATTTT.

The chain has TRBV6-5 and TRBJ2-1; TRBD1 matches at 9 bases. CDR1 and CDR2 (germline): MNHEY, SVGAGI. The CDR3 length is 15 residues. Trimming removed 6 bases from V and 6 bases from J; junction bases left unmatched: 9. CDR3 nucleotide sequence: TGTGCCAGCAGGACCGGGACAGGGCGCTCCAATGAGCAGTTCTTC. This translates into CASRTGTGRSNEQFF.

The rearrangement links TRBV30 to TRBJ2-7, with 7 nucleotides matching TRBD2. With V trimmed by 3 bases and J by 5 bases, 7 bases remained unmatched. The CDR3 has 13 residues. The V gene's germline CDR1 is GTSNPN and CDR2 SVGIG (reference sequence). The CDR3 reads CAWSGLGFDEQYF. The CDR3 DNA sequence: TGTGCCTGGAGCGGACTAGGCTTCGACGAGCAGTACTTC.

This clone was seen just once. This chain links TRBV4-2 with TRBJ2-3; TRBD2 aligns across 8 bases. This CDR3 region has 16 residues. Trimming removed 1 base from V and 1 base from J; junction bases left unmatched: 4. Per germline, CDR1 LGHNA and CDR2 YNFKEQ. As DNA, the CDR3 is TGTGCCAGCAGCCAAGCCGCGACTAGCGGCACAGATACGCAGTATTTT. It is translated as CASSQAATSGTDTQYF.

J is TRBJ2-4 and V is TRBV7-8, with TRBD1 matching 8 bases. Germline loops: CDR1 SGHVS, CDR2 FQNEAQ. The CDR3 is 11 amino acids. Here the CDR3 DNA reads TGTGCGGTCGACAGGGGTAACATTCAGTACTTC. This sequence encodes CAVDRGNIQYF.

This chain connects TRBV11-2 to TRBJ2-1; 8 bases match TRBD1. Unmatched junction bases numbered 7, after V lost 3 bases and J lost 6 bases. In germline, CDR1 is SGHAT, CDR2 FQNNGV. The CDR3 contains 15 residues. Here the CDR3 DNA reads TGTGCCAGCAGCTTCAACAGGGGGGACCTCAATGAGCAGTTCTTC. Translating gives CASSFNRGDLNEQFF.

This chain uses TRBV11-2 with TRBJ1-2; 8 nucleotides match TRBD1. There are 14 residues in the CDR3. The germline CDR1 and CDR2 sequences are SGHAT and FQNNGV. Trimming removed 6 bases from V and 4 bases from J; junction bases left unmatched: 7. As DNA, the CDR3 is TGTGCCAGCAGTATCGGACAGGGAATCTATGGCTACACCTTC. This gives the protein CASSIGQGIYGYTF.

V is TRBV6-1 and J is TRBJ2-7, with 10 bases fitting TRBD1. The CDR3 length is 14 residues. Germline CDR1 and CDR2: MNHNS and SASEGT. Trimming at V came to 6 bases and at J to 3 bases, leaving 5 bases not matched to a gene. The CDR3 region is CASRSRDRGYEQYF. The CDR3 nucleotides are TGTGCCAGCAGATCCCGGGACAGGGGCTACGAGCAGTACTTC.

CDR3 loop: CAWMYPGLSTEAFF. In nucleotides, the CDR3 is TGTGCCTGGATGTACCCAGGGTTGAGCACTGAAGCTTTCTTT. This sequence joins TRBV30 and TRBJ1-1; D possibly corresponds to TRBD1 (5 bases). V dropped 4 bases and J dropped 4 bases, with 16 bases sitting between them. This CDR3 is built from 14 residues. In germline, CDR1 is GTSNPN, CDR2 SVGIG (reference sequence).

The V gene is TRBV2, the J gene TRBJ1-5, with 7 bases identical to TRBD1. V lost 2 bases to trimming and J lost 3 bases; unmatched junction nucleotides: 10. The CDR3 length is 17 residues. From germline, CDR1 is SNHLY and CDR2 FYNNEI. CDR3 in amino acids: CASSEWPLGQFNQPQHF. CDR3 DNA sequence: TGTGCCAGCAGTGAATGGCCCCTGGGACAGTTCAATCAGCCCCAGCATTTT.